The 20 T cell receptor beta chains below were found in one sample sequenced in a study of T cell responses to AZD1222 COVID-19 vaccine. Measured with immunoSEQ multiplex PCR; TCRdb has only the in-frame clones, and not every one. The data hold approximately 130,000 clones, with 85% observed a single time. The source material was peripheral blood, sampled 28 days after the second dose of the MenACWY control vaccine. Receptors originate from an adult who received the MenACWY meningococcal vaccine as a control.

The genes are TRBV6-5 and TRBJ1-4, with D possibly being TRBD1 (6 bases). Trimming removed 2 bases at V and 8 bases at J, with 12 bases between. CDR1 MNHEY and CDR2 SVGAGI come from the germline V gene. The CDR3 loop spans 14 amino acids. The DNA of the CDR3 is TGTGCCAGCAGTTACACCCAGGGGAACGAAAAACTGTTTTTT. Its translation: CASSYTQGNEKLFF.

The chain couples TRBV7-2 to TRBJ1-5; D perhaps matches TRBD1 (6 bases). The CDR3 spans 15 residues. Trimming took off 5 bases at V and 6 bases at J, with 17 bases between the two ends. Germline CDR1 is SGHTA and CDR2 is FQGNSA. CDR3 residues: CASSEPGQIRQPQHF. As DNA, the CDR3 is TGTGCCAGCAGCGAACCCGGACAGATCCGTCAGCCCCAGCATTTT.

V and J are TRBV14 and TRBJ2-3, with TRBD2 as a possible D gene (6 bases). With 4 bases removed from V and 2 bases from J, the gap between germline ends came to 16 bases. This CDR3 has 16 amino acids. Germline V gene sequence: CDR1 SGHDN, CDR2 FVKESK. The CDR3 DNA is TGTGCCAGCAGCCTCTTGAAAGGAGGGTTCACAGATACGCAGTATTTT. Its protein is CASSLLKGGFTDTQYF.

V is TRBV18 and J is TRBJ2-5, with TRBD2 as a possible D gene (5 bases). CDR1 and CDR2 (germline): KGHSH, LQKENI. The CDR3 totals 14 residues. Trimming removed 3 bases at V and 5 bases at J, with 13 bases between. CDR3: CASSPDWSRETQYF. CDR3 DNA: TGTGCCAGCTCACCGGACTGGAGTCGGGAGACCCAGTACTTC.

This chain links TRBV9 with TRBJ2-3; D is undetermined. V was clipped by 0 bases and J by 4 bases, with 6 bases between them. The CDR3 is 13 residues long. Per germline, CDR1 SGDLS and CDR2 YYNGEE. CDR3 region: CASSVAEADTQYF. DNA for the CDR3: TGTGCCAGCAGCGTAGCCGAGGCAGATACGCAGTATTTT.

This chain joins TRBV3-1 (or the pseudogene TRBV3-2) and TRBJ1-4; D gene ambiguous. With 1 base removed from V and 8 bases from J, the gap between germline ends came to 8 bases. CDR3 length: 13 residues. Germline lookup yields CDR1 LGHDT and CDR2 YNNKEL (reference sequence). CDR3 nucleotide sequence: TGTGCCAGCAGCCAAGGCTCTCGGGAAAAACTGTTTTTT. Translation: CASSQGSREKLFF.

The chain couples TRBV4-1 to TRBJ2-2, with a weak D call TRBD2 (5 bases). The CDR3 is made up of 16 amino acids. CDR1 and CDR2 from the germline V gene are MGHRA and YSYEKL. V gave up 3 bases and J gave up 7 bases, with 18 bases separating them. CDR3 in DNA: TGCGCCAGCAGCCATGGAGGTAGCGCCGGGGACGGGGAGCTGTTTTTT. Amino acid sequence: CASSHGGSAGDGELFF.

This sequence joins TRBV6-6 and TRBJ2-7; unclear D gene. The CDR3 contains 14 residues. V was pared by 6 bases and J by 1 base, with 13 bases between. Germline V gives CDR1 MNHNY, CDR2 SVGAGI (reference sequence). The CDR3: CASSPRAPSYEQYF. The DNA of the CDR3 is TGTGCCAGCAGCCCTAGGGCCCCGTCCTACGAGCAGTACTTC.

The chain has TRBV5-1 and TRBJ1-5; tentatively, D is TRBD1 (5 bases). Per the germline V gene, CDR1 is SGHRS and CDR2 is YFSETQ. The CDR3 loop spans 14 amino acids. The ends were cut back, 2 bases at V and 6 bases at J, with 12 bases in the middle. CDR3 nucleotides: TGCGCCAGCAGCTTTTTGCCGGGACCTCAGCCCCAGCATTTT. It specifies CASSFLPGPQPQHF.

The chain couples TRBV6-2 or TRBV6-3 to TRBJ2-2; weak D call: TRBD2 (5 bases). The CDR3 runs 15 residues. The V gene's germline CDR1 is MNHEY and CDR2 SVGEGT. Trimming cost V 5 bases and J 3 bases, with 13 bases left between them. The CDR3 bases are TGTGCCAGCAGTAAAGCCCCGAGGGACACCGGGGAGCTGTTTTTT. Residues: CASSKAPRDTGELFF.

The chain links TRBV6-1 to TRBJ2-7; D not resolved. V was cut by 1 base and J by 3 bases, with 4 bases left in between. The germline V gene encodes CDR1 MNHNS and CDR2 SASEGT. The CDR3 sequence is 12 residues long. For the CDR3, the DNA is TGTGCCAGCAGTGAAGTCCGCTACGAGCAGTACTTC. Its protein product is CASSEVRYEQYF.

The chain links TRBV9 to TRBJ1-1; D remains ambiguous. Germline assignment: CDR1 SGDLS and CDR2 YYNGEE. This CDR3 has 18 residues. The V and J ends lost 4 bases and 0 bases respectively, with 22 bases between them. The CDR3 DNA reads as TGTGCCAGCAGCCCCTATGGGCTCTCTACCCCAATGAACACTGAAGCTTTCTTT. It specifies CASSPYGLSTPMNTEAFF.

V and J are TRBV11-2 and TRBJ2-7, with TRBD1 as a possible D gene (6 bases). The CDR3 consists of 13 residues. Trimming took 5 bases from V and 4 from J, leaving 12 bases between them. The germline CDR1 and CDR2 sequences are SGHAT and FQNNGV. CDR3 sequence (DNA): TGTGCCAGCAGCCAGAGACAGGCATACGAGCAGTACTTC. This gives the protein CASSQRQAYEQYF.

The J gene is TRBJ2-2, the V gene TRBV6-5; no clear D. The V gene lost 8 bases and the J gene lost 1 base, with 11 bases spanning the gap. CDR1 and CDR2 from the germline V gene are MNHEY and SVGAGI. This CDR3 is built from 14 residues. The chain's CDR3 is CASLGSLNTGELFF. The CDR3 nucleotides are TGTGCCAGCTTGGGCAGCCTGAACACCGGGGAGCTGTTTTTT.

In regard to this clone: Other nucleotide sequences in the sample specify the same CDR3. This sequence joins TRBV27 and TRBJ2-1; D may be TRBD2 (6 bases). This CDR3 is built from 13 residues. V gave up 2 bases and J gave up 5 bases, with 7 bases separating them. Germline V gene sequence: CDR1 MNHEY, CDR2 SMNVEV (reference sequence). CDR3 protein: CASSLGTHNEQFF. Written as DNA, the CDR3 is TGTGCCAGCAGTTTAGGGACTCACAATGAGCAGTTCTTC.

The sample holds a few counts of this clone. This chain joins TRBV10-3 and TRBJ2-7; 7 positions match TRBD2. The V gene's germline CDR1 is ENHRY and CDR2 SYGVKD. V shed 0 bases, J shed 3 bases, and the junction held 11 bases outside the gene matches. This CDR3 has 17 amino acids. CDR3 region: CAISESEVLADYYEQYF. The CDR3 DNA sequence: TGTGCCATCAGTGAGTCAGAAGTCCTAGCGGATTACTACGAGCAGTACTTC.

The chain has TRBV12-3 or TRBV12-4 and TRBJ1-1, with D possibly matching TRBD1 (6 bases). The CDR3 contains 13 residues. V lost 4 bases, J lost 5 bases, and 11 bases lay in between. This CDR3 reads CASSYQGRTEAFF. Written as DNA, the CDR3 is TGTGCCAGCAGTTACCAGGGGAGGACTGAAGCTTTCTTT.

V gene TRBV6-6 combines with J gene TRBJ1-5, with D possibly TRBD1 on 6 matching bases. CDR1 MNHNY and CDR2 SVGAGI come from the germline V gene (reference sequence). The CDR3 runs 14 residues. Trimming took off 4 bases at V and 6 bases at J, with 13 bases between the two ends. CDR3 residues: CASSSGQPGQPQHF. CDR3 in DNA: TGTGCCAGCAGTTCTGGACAGCCCGGTCAGCCCCAGCATTTT.

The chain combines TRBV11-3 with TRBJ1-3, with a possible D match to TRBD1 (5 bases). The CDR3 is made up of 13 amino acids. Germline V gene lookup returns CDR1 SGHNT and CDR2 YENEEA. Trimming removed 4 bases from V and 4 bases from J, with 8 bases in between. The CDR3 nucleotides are TGTGCCAGCAGCTGGGGACGAGGAAACACCATATATTTT. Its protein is CASSWGRGNTIYF.

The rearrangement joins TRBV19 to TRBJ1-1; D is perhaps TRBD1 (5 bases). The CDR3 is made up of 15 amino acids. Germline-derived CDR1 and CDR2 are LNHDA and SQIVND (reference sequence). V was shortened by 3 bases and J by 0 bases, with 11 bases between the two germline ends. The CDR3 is CASSMGAGMNTEAFF. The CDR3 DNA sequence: TGTGCCAGTAGTATGGGTGCAGGGATGAACACTGAAGCTTTCTTT.